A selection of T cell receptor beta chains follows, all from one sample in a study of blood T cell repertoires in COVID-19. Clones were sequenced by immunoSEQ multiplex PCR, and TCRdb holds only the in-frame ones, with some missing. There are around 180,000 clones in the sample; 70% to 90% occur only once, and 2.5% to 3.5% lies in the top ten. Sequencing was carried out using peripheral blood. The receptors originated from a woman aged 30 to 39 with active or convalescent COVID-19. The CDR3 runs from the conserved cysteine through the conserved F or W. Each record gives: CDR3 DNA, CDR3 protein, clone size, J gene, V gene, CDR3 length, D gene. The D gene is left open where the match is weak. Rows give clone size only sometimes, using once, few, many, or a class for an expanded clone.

CDR3nt: TGTGCCAGTATGAGGAGTCAGGGGGCCACTGAAGCTTTCTTT
CDR3aa: CASMRSQGATEAFF
abundance: few
j_gene: TRBJ1-1
v_gene: TRBV19
len: 14
d_gene: TRBD1

CDR3nt: TGTGCCAGCAGCTTAACGGTGGACATCCTGGGCGAAAAACTGTTTTTT
CDR3aa: CASSLTVDILGEKLFF
abundance: -
j_gene: TRBJ1-4
v_gene: TRBV7-2
len: 16
d_gene: -

CDR3nt: TGTGCCAGCAGTTTTGCCGGGACAGGTTCCACTGAAGCTTTCTTT
CDR3aa: CASSFAGTGSTEAFF
abundance: -
j_gene: TRBJ1-1
v_gene: TRBV2
len: 15
d_gene: TRBD1

CDR3nt: TGTGCCAGCAGCCAAGATTACGGTTCGGGCTACACCTTC
CDR3aa: CASSQDYGSGYTF
abundance: -
j_gene: TRBJ1-2
v_gene: TRBV3-1/TRBV3-2
len: 13
d_gene: -

CDR3nt: TGTGCCAGCAGTATCTGGACAGGGAGAAACTATGGCTACACCTTC
CDR3aa: CASSIWTGRNYGYTF
abundance: -
j_gene: TRBJ1-2
v_gene: TRBV25-1
len: 15
d_gene: TRBD1

CDR3nt: TGTGCCAGCTCCCAAAACCGGGACAGGGATTCTGGAAACACCATATATTTT
CDR3aa: CASSQNRDRDSGNTIYF
abundance: few
j_gene: TRBJ1-3
v_gene: TRBV18
len: 17
d_gene: TRBD1

CDR3nt: TGTGCCAGCAGTTTATCGATCCCCCAGGGGGCAGTCTATGGCTACACCTTC
CDR3aa: CASSLSIPQGAVYGYTF
abundance: -
j_gene: TRBJ1-2
v_gene: TRBV27
len: 17
d_gene: TRBD1

CDR3nt: TGTGCCAGCAGTCCTCAACCAGGGGGCTTTGGAAACACCATATATTTT
CDR3aa: CASSPQPGGFGNTIYF
abundance: -
j_gene: TRBJ1-3
v_gene: TRBV7-9
len: 16
d_gene: TRBD1

CDR3nt: TGTGCCATCAGTGAGACAGGGGGCGACCAGCCCCAGCATTTT
CDR3aa: CAISETGGDQPQHF
abundance: -
j_gene: TRBJ1-5
v_gene: TRBV10-3
len: 14
d_gene: TRBD1

CDR3nt: TGTGCCATCAGTGAGTCCTATAGACAGGGGCCCTACGAGCAGTACTTC
CDR3aa: CAISESYRQGPYEQYF
abundance: -
j_gene: TRBJ2-7
v_gene: TRBV10-3
len: 16
d_gene: TRBD1

CDR3nt: TGTGCCAGCAGCGCCACCGACAAAGCAGATACGCAGTATTTT
CDR3aa: CASSATDKADTQYF
abundance: few
j_gene: TRBJ2-3
v_gene: TRBV7-9
len: 14
d_gene: -

CDR3nt: TGTGCCAGCAGCTCCCAGGGTAGAAATGAGCAGTTCTTC
CDR3aa: CASSSQGRNEQFF
abundance: -
j_gene: TRBJ2-1
v_gene: TRBV9
len: 13
d_gene: -

CDR3nt: TGTGCCAGCAGCGGACGGACGGGGACTAACTATGGCTACACCTTC
CDR3aa: CASSGRTGTNYGYTF
abundance: -
j_gene: TRBJ1-2
v_gene: TRBV9
len: 15
d_gene: -

CDR3nt: TGTGCCAGCAGTGAGGGGCTAGGGGGCTACACCTTC
CDR3aa: CASSEGLGGYTF
abundance: -
j_gene: TRBJ1-2
v_gene: TRBV2
len: 12
d_gene: -

CDR3nt: TGTGCTAGTGGGACTCGAACAGATACGCAGTATTTT
CDR3aa: CASGTRTDTQYF
abundance: -
j_gene: TRBJ2-3
v_gene: TRBV12-5
len: 12
d_gene: -

CDR3nt: TGCGCCAGCGGGACAGGGCGGATTGACACTGAAGCTTTCTTT
CDR3aa: CASGTGRIDTEAFF
abundance: -
j_gene: TRBJ1-1
v_gene: TRBV5-1
len: 14
d_gene: TRBD1

CDR3nt: TGTGCCAGCAGCACAGGGGGGAACATTCAGTACTTC
CDR3aa: CASSTGGNIQYF
abundance: -
j_gene: TRBJ2-4
v_gene: TRBV14
len: 12
d_gene: TRBD1

CDR3nt: TGTGCCAGCAGTTATCGGACAGGGAATTCACCCCTCCACTTT
CDR3aa: CASSYRTGNSPLHF
abundance: once
j_gene: TRBJ1-6
v_gene: TRBV27
len: 14
d_gene: TRBD1

CDR3nt: TGCGCCAGCAGCCTCAACAGGGGGGGATTGGCTTTCTTT
CDR3aa: CASSLNRGGLAFF
abundance: many
j_gene: TRBJ1-1
v_gene: TRBV10-2
len: 13
d_gene: TRBD1

CDR3nt: TGTGCCAGCAGTTTGGGAGGGGAAGCTTTCTTT
CDR3aa: CASSLGGEAFF
abundance: few
j_gene: TRBJ1-1
v_gene: TRBV6-5
len: 11
d_gene: -

CDR3nt: TGTGCCAGCAGCAGATTACAGGGGGGCAATTCACCCCTCCACTTT
CDR3aa: CASSRLQGGNSPLHF
abundance: -
j_gene: TRBJ1-6
v_gene: TRBV11-2
len: 15
d_gene: TRBD1

CDR3nt: TGCGCCAGCAGCCAAAACGACAGGGGAGAGACCCAGTACTTC
CDR3aa: CASSQNDRGETQYF
abundance: -
j_gene: TRBJ2-5
v_gene: TRBV5-1
len: 14
d_gene: TRBD1

CDR3nt: TGTGCCAGCAGTTTCCTCCGAGGTAGCTCCTACAATGAGCAGTTCTTC
CDR3aa: CASSFLRGSSYNEQFF
abundance: -
j_gene: TRBJ2-1
v_gene: TRBV27
len: 16
d_gene: -

CDR3nt: TGTGCCAGCTCACCTACGCTGGACAGGGATGGGGCAGATACGCAGTATTTT
CDR3aa: CASSPTLDRDGADTQYF
abundance: -
j_gene: TRBJ2-3
v_gene: TRBV18
len: 17
d_gene: TRBD1

CDR3nt: TGTGCCAGCAGCATTGGACAGCTCTACGAGCAGTACTTC
CDR3aa: CASSIGQLYEQYF
abundance: -
j_gene: TRBJ2-7
v_gene: TRBV5-6
len: 13
d_gene: -

CDR3nt: TGTGCCAGCAGTTTTGGTCCGGTCTACGAGCAGTACTTC
CDR3aa: CASSFGPVYEQYF
abundance: once
j_gene: TRBJ2-7
v_gene: TRBV6-5
len: 13
d_gene: -

CDR3nt: TGTGCCAGCAGTTTTTTGTCCGGAGCAGAGACCTTC
CDR3aa: CASSFLSGAETF
abundance: -
j_gene: TRBJ1-2
v_gene: TRBV12-3/TRBV12-4
len: 12
d_gene: -

CDR3nt: TGTGCCAGCTCACTTACTAGGGGGATGGAGACCCAGTACTTC
CDR3aa: CASSLTRGMETQYF
abundance: -
j_gene: TRBJ2-5
v_gene: TRBV18
len: 14
d_gene: -

CDR3nt: TGTGCCAGCAGCGATCCGGGACAGGGTTCCCACGAGCAGTACTTC
CDR3aa: CASSDPGQGSHEQYF
abundance: -
j_gene: TRBJ2-7
v_gene: TRBV14
len: 15
d_gene: TRBD1

CDR3nt: TGTGCCAGCAGTGAAGGCAGGGAAAGTGGCTACACCTTC
CDR3aa: CASSEGRESGYTF
abundance: -
j_gene: TRBJ1-2
v_gene: TRBV2
len: 13
d_gene: -

CDR3nt: TGTGCCAGCAGCTTGACAGGGAGCGAGCAGTACTTC
CDR3aa: CASSLTGSEQYF
abundance: -
j_gene: TRBJ2-7
v_gene: TRBV11-2
len: 12
d_gene: TRBD1

CDR3nt: TGCGCCAGCAGTTACGGGACAGGGGGCAATCAGCCCCAGCATTTT
CDR3aa: CASSYGTGGNQPQHF
abundance: -
j_gene: TRBJ1-5
v_gene: TRBV5-1
len: 15
d_gene: TRBD1

CDR3nt: TGTGCCAGCAGTGAAGGGACAGGGACCTACTACGAGCAGTACTTC
CDR3aa: CASSEGTGTYYEQYF
abundance: -
j_gene: TRBJ2-7
v_gene: TRBV25-1
len: 15
d_gene: TRBD1

CDR3nt: TGTGCCAGCAGTTTTGCAGGGACTTATAGCAATCAGCCCCAGCATTTT
CDR3aa: CASSFAGTYSNQPQHF
abundance: -
j_gene: TRBJ1-5
v_gene: TRBV27
len: 16
d_gene: -

CDR3nt: TGTGCCAGCAGTGAGGGCGGGGAGGGCACAGATACGCAGTATTTT
CDR3aa: CASSEGGEGTDTQYF
abundance: -
j_gene: TRBJ2-3
v_gene: TRBV2
len: 15
d_gene: -

CDR3nt: TGTGCCAGCATCCCCGGCAGGGGGAACACTGAAGCTTTCTTT
CDR3aa: CASIPGRGNTEAFF
abundance: -
j_gene: TRBJ1-1
v_gene: TRBV27
len: 14
d_gene: -

CDR3nt: TGTGCCAGCAGTTTATCCCCAGCGGGGGACTACGAGCAGTACTTC
CDR3aa: CASSLSPAGDYEQYF
abundance: -
j_gene: TRBJ2-7
v_gene: TRBV27
len: 15
d_gene: TRBD2

CDR3nt: TGTGCCAGCTATGGGACAGTCCGCTCCTACGAGCAGTACTTC
CDR3aa: CASYGTVRSYEQYF
abundance: -
j_gene: TRBJ2-7
v_gene: TRBV2
len: 14
d_gene: TRBD1

CDR3nt: TGCGCCAGCAGACCAGCGGGATCCGACTCTGGGGCCAACGTCCTGACTTTC
CDR3aa: CASRPAGSDSGANVLTF
abundance: -
j_gene: TRBJ2-6
v_gene: TRBV10-2
len: 17
d_gene: TRBD2

CDR3nt: TGTGCCATCAGTGAGTCGTTAGGGGTTGGTGGCTACACCTTC
CDR3aa: CAISESLGVGGYTF
abundance: few
j_gene: TRBJ1-2
v_gene: TRBV10-3
len: 14
d_gene: -

CDR3nt: TGTGCCAGCAGCTCGCCAGGGGCTAATGAAAAACTGTTTTTT
CDR3aa: CASSSPGANEKLFF
abundance: -
j_gene: TRBJ1-4
v_gene: TRBV7-9
len: 14
d_gene: -

CDR3nt: TGTGCCAGCAGCCCCGAGGCGATGACTGAAGCTTTCTTT
CDR3aa: CASSPEAMTEAFF
abundance: -
j_gene: TRBJ1-1
v_gene: TRBV2
len: 13
d_gene: -

CDR3nt: TGTGCCAGCAGTCCGGGGACAGAGCCCTTCACTGAAGCTTTCTTT
CDR3aa: CASSPGTEPFTEAFF
abundance: -
j_gene: TRBJ1-1
v_gene: TRBV28
len: 15
d_gene: TRBD1

CDR3nt: TGTGCCAGCAGCTTTGCAGGCGGCTACACCTTC
CDR3aa: CASSFAGGYTF
abundance: once
j_gene: TRBJ1-2
v_gene: TRBV7-9
len: 11
d_gene: -